A selection of T cell receptor beta chains follows, all from one sample in a study of tumor-infiltrating lymphocytes in localized non-small cell lung cancer. This table comes from immunoSEQ multiplex PCR, and its TCRdb copy is limited to in-frame clones, with some not included. Of 5,800 or so clones in the sample, 66% were seen once. The source material was uninvolved lung tissue not adjacent to the tumor. Receptors originate from a human donor with non-small cell lung cancer. Both conserved end residues are part of each CDR3. D genes are given only for firm matches. A row's size may be missing; if present it is once, few, many or a size class.

v_call,j_call,cdr3_length,clone_size,d_call,cdr3_nt,cdr3_aa
TRBV7-3,TRBJ2-7,12,.,.,TGTGCCAGCAGCTTAAGGGACGGGGAGCAGTACTTC,CASSLRDGEQYF
TRBV30,TRBJ1-1,14,few,.,TGTGCCTGGAGTCGCGGGGGTGGGATCACTGAAGCTTTCTTT,CAWSRGGGITEAFF
TRBV15,TRBJ2-2,13,.,TRBD1,TGTGCCACAAGCAGGGGGCAATTCGGGGAGCTGTTTTTT,CATSRGQFGELFF
TRBV4-1,TRBJ2-7,14,.,.,TGCGCCAGCAGCCAAGGGGTAGGACGCTACGAGCAGTACTTC,CASSQGVGRYEQYF
TRBV28,TRBJ1-2,14,.,.,TGTGCCAGCAGTTTAGGGCGGACCGACTATGGCTACACCTTC,CASSLGRTDYGYTF
TRBV27,TRBJ2-7,14,.,TRBD2,TGTGCCAGCAGTCGATCCGGGACTAGCGCCGAGCAGTACTTC,CASSRSGTSAEQYF
TRBV4-3,TRBJ1-1,13,.,.,TGCGCCAGCAGCCTGGAGGGGAACACTGAAGCTTTCTTT,CASSLEGNTEAFF
TRBV14,TRBJ2-1,13,.,.,TGTGCCAGCAGCCCTGGGACTCACAATGAGCAGTTCTTC,CASSPGTHNEQFF
TRBV28,TRBJ1-2,14,once,.,TGTGCCAGCAGCTTCGTGGAACAGGTTTATGGCTACACCTTC,CASSFVEQVYGYTF
TRBV7-2,TRBJ2-4,14,.,TRBD2,TGTGCCAGCAGAGGACTAGCGGGAGGGAACATTCAGTACTTC,CASRGLAGGNIQYF
TRBV30,TRBJ2-3,16,.,TRBD2,TGTGCCTGGAGTAGGAGCGGGAGGACATGGGCAGATACGCAGTATTTT,CAWSRSGRTWADTQYF
TRBV11-3,TRBJ1-1,13,large,.,TGTGCCAGCAGCCCCACAGGGAACACTGAAGCTTTCTTT,CASSPTGNTEAFF
TRBV10-3,TRBJ2-2,13,.,TRBD1,TGTGCCATCAGCTGGGACAGGGCCGGGGAGCTGTTTTTT,CAISWDRAGELFF
TRBV14,TRBJ1-4,14,.,.,TGTGCCAGCAGCCGTATGGGGGGCGTTGAAAAACTGTTTTTT,CASSRMGGVEKLFF
TRBV6-1,TRBJ1-4,14,.,.,TGTGCCAGCAGTGAAAGGGGGGCTAATGAAAAACTGTTTTTT,CASSERGANEKLFF
TRBV5-1,TRBJ1-4,14,.,.,TGCGCCAGCTGTAGCAAGGGAATTGGTGAAAAACTGTTTTTT,CASCSKGIGEKLFF
TRBV7-6,TRBJ2-3,17,few,TRBD2,TGTGCCAGCAGCTCATCTAGCGGGAGGGCCGCGGGAAATACGCAGTATTTT,CASSSSSGRAAGNTQYF
TRBV27,TRBJ2-3,16,.,TRBD2,TGTGCCAGCACTTACCTAAGCGGGATGAGGTGGGATACGCAGTATTTT,CASTYLSGMRWDTQYF
TRBV5-1,TRBJ2-2,16,.,TRBD2,TGCGCCAGCAGCTTCCGACTAGCGGGAGGATCCGGGGAGCTGTTTTTT,CASSFRLAGGSGELFF
TRBV4-1,TRBJ2-7,11,.,.,TGCGCCAGCAGCCCTGGGAACGAGCAGTACTTC,CASSPGNEQYF
TRBV2,TRBJ2-7,15,.,TRBD2,TGTGCCAGCAGGCTAGCGGGAGTGCCCAACTACGAGCAGTACTTC,CASRLAGVPNYEQYF
TRBV9,TRBJ2-7,13,.,.,TGTGCCAGCAGCGTGGTGGACTCCTACGAGCAGTACTTC,CASSVVDSYEQYF
TRBV10-3,TRBJ1-1,14,once,.,TGTGCCATCAGTGACATGAGCCAGAACACTGAAGCTTTCTTT,CAISDMSQNTEAFF
TRBV28,TRBJ2-7,17,.,TRBD2,TGTGCCAGCAGTCCGGGGCACGGGTGGGGAGGGCTATACGAGCAGTACTTC,CASSPGHGWGGLYEQYF
TRBV10-3,TRBJ1-2,12,.,.,TGTGCCATCAGTGACGGACGCTATGGCTACACCTTC,CAISDGRYGYTF
TRBV4-3,TRBJ2-1,16,.,TRBD1,TGCGCCAGCAGCCAAGATCAAGGTACAGGGGGCAATGAGCAGTTCTTC,CASSQDQGTGGNEQFF
TRBV19,TRBJ2-1,16,.,TRBD2,TGTGCCAGTAGTATTGGGGGGACTAGCGGGACCGATGAGCAGTTCTTC,CASSIGGTSGTDEQFF
TRBV7-9,TRBJ1-1,15,.,.,TGTGCCAGCAGTTATGGTCCTTACTGGGGCACTGAAGCTTTCTTT,CASSYGPYWGTEAFF
TRBV28,TRBJ2-7,14,.,.,TGTGCCAGTCAGGGATTTACCCGGGGTTCCGAGCAGTACTTC,CASQGFTRGSEQYF
TRBV7-9,TRBJ1-2,11,.,.,TGTGCCAGCAGCTTAACTGGTGGCTACACCTTC,CASSLTGGYTF
TRBV27,TRBJ1-5,13,medium-sized,.,TGTGCCAGCAGTCCGTATAGCAATCAGCCCCAGCATTTT,CASSPYSNQPQHF
TRBV13,TRBJ2-2,16,.,.,TGTGCCAGCAGCCTCAGGAGGTCAACGAACACCGGGGAGCTGTTTTTT,CASSLRRSTNTGELFF
TRBV27,TRBJ2-7,15,.,TRBD1,TGTGCCAGCAGCGAAGGGGACAGGGTGACCTACGAGCAGTACTTC,CASSEGDRVTYEQYF
TRBV19,TRBJ2-6,15,few,.,TGTGCCAGTACGGGACCATTTTCTGGGGCCAACGTCCTGACTTTC,CASTGPFSGANVLTF
TRBV4-1,TRBJ2-2,18,.,TRBD2,TGCGCCAGCAGCCAAGATCACAGCGGGAGGGTATACACCGGGGAGCTGTTTTTT,CASSQDHSGRVYTGELFF
TRBV7-3,TRBJ2-7,14,.,.,TGTGCCAGCAGCTTAGGGCCGACCTCCTACGAGCAGTACTTC,CASSLGPTSYEQYF
TRBV27,TRBJ2-5,15,.,TRBD2,TGTGCCAGCAGTCCTTGGGCGGGAGTATGGGAGACCCAGTACTTC,CASSPWAGVWETQYF
TRBV19,TRBJ2-3,15,.,TRBD2,TGTGCCAGTAAAGGACTAGCGGGAGCAGCAGATACGCAGTATTTT,CASKGLAGAADTQYF
TRBV30,TRBJ2-1,11,.,.,TGTGCCTGGCAGGGAGTTAGTGAGCAGTTCTTC,CAWQGVSEQFF
TRBV19,TRBJ1-2,17,.,.,TGTGCCAGTAGTCCCGACATTGGCGGGAAACCGTTCTATGGCTACACCTTC,CASSPDIGGKPFYGYTF
TRBV30,TRBJ1-3,14,.,.,TGTGCCTGGAAGACGGGGGGGGTCGGAAACACCATATATTTT,CAWKTGGVGNTIYF
TRBV4-1,TRBJ2-5,13,large,TRBD1,TGCGCCAGCAGCGGAACAGGGGAAGAGACCCAGTACTTC,CASSGTGEETQYF
TRBV28,TRBJ1-1,9,.,.,TGTGCCAGCAGTTTCCCCTTCCTATTT,CASSFPFLF
TRBV7-9,TRBJ2-7,12,once,.,TGTGCCAGCAGCTCAGACAGTCCCGAGCAGTACTTC,CASSSDSPEQYF
TRBV6-6,TRBJ2-3,11,once,.,TGTGCCAGCAGTTTAGCGAAGCCGCAGTATTTT,CASSLAKPQYF